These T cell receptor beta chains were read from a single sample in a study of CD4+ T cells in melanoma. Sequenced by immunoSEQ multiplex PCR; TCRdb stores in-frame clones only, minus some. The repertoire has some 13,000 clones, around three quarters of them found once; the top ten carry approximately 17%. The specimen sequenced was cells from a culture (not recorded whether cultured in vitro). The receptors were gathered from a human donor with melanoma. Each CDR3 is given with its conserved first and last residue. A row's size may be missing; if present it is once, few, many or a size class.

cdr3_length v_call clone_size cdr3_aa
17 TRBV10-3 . CAISEQVGLDRSNEQFF
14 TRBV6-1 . CASNRAGGHQPQHF
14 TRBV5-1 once CASSLAGRGSPLHF
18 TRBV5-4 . CASSLEIRTLTANYGYTF
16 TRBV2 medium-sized CASSDEGTSGRNEQFF
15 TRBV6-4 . CASSVELGSYNEQFF
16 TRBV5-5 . CASSLSGTPSGNTIYF
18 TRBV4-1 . CASSLQGVTGVSQETQYF
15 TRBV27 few CASSRTGSVGYGYTF
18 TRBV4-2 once CASSQDNRDGATSAEAFF
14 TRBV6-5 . CASSPSLWGYEQYF
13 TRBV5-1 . CASAPGGTAWAFF
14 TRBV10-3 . CAISPLPIQETQYF
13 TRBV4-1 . CASSQVMPGRAFF
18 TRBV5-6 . CASSLDINPLAGRETQYF
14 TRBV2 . CASGRGGTYNEQFF
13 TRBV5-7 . CASSREGADEQYF
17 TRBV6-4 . CASISPRNSRMNTEAFF
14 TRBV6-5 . CASRPGLTYNEQFF
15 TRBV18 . CASSETGGVDYGYTF
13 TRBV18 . CASSLGQNYGYTF
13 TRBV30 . CAWSVQKNSPLHF
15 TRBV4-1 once CASSQPAGRDNEQFF
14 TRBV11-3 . CASSLEAWDRGYTF
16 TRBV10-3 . CAISESPQRNSYEQYF
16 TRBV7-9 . CASSLAVGVRGYGYTF
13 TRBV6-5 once CASSSWGAGELFF
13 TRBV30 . CASQRTTNEKLFF
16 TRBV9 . CASSVGGGQINYGYTF
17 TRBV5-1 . CASTTEIGTGAYNEQFF
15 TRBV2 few CASHLGQAGFYGYTF
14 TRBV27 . CASSTRTGTNEQYF
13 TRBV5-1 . CASSRTGDQPQHF
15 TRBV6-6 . CASNQQGPGTGELFF
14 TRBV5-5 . CASSLTGTTYEQYF
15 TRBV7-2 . CASRTRGGAHNEQFF
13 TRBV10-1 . CASSAGEGQPQHF
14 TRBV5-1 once CASSLQGMRAEAFF
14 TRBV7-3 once CASSLGVTSGEQYF
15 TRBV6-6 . CASSDRPGFGNTIYF
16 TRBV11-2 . CASSHLQTRANYGYTF
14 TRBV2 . CASSVRTGNYGYTF
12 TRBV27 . CASSPLGGGYTF
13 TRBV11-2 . CASRRMLAPEAFF
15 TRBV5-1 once CASSLATGVGTEAFF